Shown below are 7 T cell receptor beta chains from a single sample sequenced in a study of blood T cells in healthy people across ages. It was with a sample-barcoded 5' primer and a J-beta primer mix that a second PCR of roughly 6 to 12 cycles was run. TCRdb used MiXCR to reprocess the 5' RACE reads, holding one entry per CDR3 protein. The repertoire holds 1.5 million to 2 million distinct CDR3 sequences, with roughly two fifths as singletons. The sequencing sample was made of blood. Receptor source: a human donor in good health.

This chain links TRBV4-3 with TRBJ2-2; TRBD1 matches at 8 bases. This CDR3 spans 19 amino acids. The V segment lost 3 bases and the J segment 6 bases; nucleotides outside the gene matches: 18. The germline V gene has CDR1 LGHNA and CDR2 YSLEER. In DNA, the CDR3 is TGCGCCAGCAGCCATAAGAACCTCAGGGGGCAGTCCAATTCCGGGGAGCTGTTTTTT. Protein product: CASSHKNLRGQSNSGELFF.

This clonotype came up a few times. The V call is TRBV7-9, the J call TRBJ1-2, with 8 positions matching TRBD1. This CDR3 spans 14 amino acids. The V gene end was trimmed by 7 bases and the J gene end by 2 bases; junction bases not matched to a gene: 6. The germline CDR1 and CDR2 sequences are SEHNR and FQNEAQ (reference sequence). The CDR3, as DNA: TGTGCCAGCACCCAGGGGGCGTCGAACTATGGCTACACCTTC. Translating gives CASTQGASNYGYTF. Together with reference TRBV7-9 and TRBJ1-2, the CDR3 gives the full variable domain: DTGVSQNPRHKITKRGQNVTFRCDPISEHNRLYWYRQTLGQGPEFLTYFQNEAQLEKSRLLSDRFSAERPKGSFSTLEIQRTEQGDSAMYLCASTQGASNYGYTFGSGTRLTVV.

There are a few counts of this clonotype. The CDR3, as DNA: TGTGCCGCCCAAGGAGTGAACACTGAAGCTTTCTTT. It specifies CAAQGVNTEAFF. The chain has TRBV6-6 and TRBJ1-1; D gene unclear. Trimming removed 11 bases at V and 0 bases at J, with 10 bases between. The CDR3 runs 12 residues. From germline, CDR1 is MNHNY and CDR2 SVGAGI (reference sequence).

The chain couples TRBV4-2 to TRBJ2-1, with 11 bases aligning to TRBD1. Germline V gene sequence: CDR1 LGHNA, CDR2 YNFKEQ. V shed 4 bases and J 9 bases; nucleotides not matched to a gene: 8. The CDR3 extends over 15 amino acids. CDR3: CASSLGTGGTGEQFF. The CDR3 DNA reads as TGTGCCAGCAGCCTCGGGACAGGGGGGACCGGTGAGCAGTTCTTC.

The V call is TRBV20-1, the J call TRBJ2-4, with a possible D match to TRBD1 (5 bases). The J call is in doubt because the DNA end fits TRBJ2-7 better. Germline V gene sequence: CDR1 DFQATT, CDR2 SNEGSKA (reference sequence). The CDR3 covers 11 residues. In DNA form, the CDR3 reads TGCAGTGCTAGTAAGGGGATCGAGCAGTACTTC. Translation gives CSASKGIEQYF.

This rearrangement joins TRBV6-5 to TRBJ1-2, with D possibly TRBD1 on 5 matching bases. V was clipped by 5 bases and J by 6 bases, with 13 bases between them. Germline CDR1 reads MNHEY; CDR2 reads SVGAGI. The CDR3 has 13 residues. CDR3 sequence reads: CASSRGRDDGYTF. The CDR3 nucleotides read TGTGCCAGCAGTCGAGGCAGGGACGATGGCTACACCTTC.

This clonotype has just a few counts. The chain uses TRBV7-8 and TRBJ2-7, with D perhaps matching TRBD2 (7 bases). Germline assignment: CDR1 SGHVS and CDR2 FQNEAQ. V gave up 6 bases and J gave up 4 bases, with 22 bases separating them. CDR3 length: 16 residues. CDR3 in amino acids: CASSKVGGQGFYEQYF. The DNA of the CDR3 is TGTGCCAGCAGTAAAGTGGGGGGGCAGGGGTTTTACGAGCAGTACTTC.